A single sample is the source of the 9 T cell receptor beta chains below, sequenced in a study of cytomegalovirus exposure and HLA in healthy donors. 13 Jbeta primers and 60 Vbeta primers were used for the PCR. The repertoire was sequenced with immunoSEQ multiplex PCR; TCRdb's copy has only in-frame clones and lacks some. The sample has some 70,000 clones. The sequenced material came from PBMCs. Source of these receptors: a man aged 40-50 years in good health and CMV-seronegative.

The CDR3 sequence is CASSIGQGFGTNEKLFF. The CDR3 DNA reads as TGTGCCAGTAGTATTGGCCAGGGGTTTGGAACTAATGAAAAACTGTTTTTT. The rearrangement uses TRBV19 and TRBJ1-4; a weak D match, TRBD1 (6 bases). Germline loops: CDR1 LNHDA, CDR2 SQIVND (reference sequence). The germline V and J ends were trimmed by 3 bases and 1 base, with 15 bases remaining between them. CDR3 length: 17 amino acids.

This chain connects TRBV30 to TRBJ2-7; TRBD1 might be the D (5 bases). This CDR3 comprises 14 residues. V was cut by 2 bases and J by 2 bases, with 13 bases left in between. The germline V gene has CDR1 GTSNPN and CDR2 SVGIG (reference sequence). CDR3 protein: CAWSYRPTPYEQYF. CDR3 nucleotide sequence: TGTGCCTGGAGTTACAGGCCTACCCCCTACGAGCAGTACTTC.

This chain links TRBV6-1 with TRBJ2-5, with D maybe TRBD2 (5 bases). Germline V CDR1 and CDR2: MNHNS, SASEGT. The CDR3 is 12 residues long. V lost 3 bases, J lost 4 bases, and 6 bases lay in between. The CDR3 protein is CASSDEGETQYF. Here the CDR3 DNA reads TGTGCCAGCAGTGATGAGGGAGAGACCCAGTACTTC.

The chain carries TRBV19 and TRBJ2-7; D not certain. The CDR3 is 14 amino acids. Trimming cost V 1 base and J 0 bases, with 7 bases left between them. Germline-derived CDR1 and CDR2 are LNHDA and SQIVND (reference sequence). DNA for the CDR3: TGTGCCAGTAGTATAGGGGCCCTCTCCTACGAGCAGTACTTC. Its translation: CASSIGALSYEQYF.

The J gene is TRBJ1-2, the V gene TRBV4-1; possible D gene TRBD1, 5 bases. The CDR3 covers 14 residues. V was pared by 2 bases and J by 6 bases, with 13 bases between. CDR1 is MGHRA, CDR2 YSYEKL, per germline. CDR3 sequence (DNA): TGCGCCAGCAGCCAATGGACCTCCAGGGATGGCTACACCTTC. It encodes CASSQWTSRDGYTF.

J is TRBJ2-7 and V is TRBV10-3, with TRBD2 matching 9 bases. J gave up 3 bases and V 2 bases, and 2 bases lay outside the gene matches. Per the germline V gene, CDR1 is ENHRY and CDR2 is SYGVKD. This CDR3 comprises 14 residues. CDR3 coding DNA: TGTGCCATCAGTGAGGGGACTAGCATCTACGAGCAGTACTTC. It yields the protein CAISEGTSIYEQYF.

The chain joins TRBV10-2 to TRBJ1-3; D is undetermined. The CDR3 is 15 residues long. Germline V gene sequence: CDR1 WSHSY, CDR2 SAAADI. V was clipped by 6 bases and J by 0 bases, with 12 bases between them. CDR3 in amino acids: CASSSLVGSGNTIYF. The CDR3 DNA reads TGCGCCAGCAGCTCTCTGGTCGGCTCTGGAAACACCATATATTTT.

The chain employs TRBV2 and TRBJ2-2, with D possibly being TRBD1 (5 bases). Trimming took 4 bases from V and 2 from J, leaving 11 bases between them. Germline loops: CDR1 SNHLY, CDR2 FYNNEI. The CDR3 has 15 residues. The CDR3: CASSVRQRNTGELFF. CDR3 bases: TGTGCCAGCAGTGTGCGACAGAGAAACACCGGGGAGCTGTTTTTT.

CDR3 bases: TGTGCCTGGAGTAGAAGGGGCTCCGCCTACGAGCAGTACTTC. Its protein product is CAWSRRGSAYEQYF. The chain employs TRBV30 and TRBJ2-7; D is perhaps TRBD1 (5 bases). The CDR3 has 14 residues. The V end lost 2 bases, the J end lost 2 bases, and 13 bases lay between the germline ends. Germline loops: CDR1 GTSNPN, CDR2 SVGIG (reference sequence). Variable domain in full (rest from reference TRBV30 and TRBJ2-7): SQTIHQWPATLVQPVGSPLSLECTVEGTSNPNLYWYRQAAGRGLQLLFYSVGIGQISSEVPQNLSASRPQDRQFILSSKKLLLSDSGFYLCAWSRRGSAYEQYFGPGTRLTVT.